This is a list of T cell receptor beta chains from one sample in a study of T cell responses to AZD1222 COVID-19 vaccine. Clones were read by immunoSEQ multiplex PCR, and TCRdb kept only the in-frame ones, dropping some. The sample includes 95,000 to 150,000 clones, around 86% of them seen just once. Material: peripheral blood, obtained on day 0 of AZD1222 vaccination. Receptor source: an adult in good health. CDR3s include the opening cysteine and the closing phenylalanine or tryptophan. Size tells how often a clone was seen (once, few, many) or the class of an expanded clone, and some rows leave it out.

j_call: TRBJ2-7
clone_size: -
v_call: TRBV9
cdr3_aa: CASSAAGGYEQYF

j_call: TRBJ2-1
clone_size: -
v_call: TRBV12-3/TRBV12-4
cdr3_aa: CASIKTVYNEQFF

j_call: TRBJ2-7
clone_size: -
v_call: TRBV5-6
cdr3_aa: CASSLDSYTGYEQYF

j_call: TRBJ2-7
clone_size: -
v_call: TRBV6-1
cdr3_aa: CASSEYRGPYF

j_call: TRBJ2-5
clone_size: -
v_call: TRBV18
cdr3_aa: CASSPRETQYF

j_call: TRBJ2-5
clone_size: -
v_call: TRBV19
cdr3_aa: CASGPSGQETQYF

j_call: TRBJ2-5
clone_size: -
v_call: TRBV5-1
cdr3_aa: CASSGGLAGQETQYF

j_call: TRBJ2-7
clone_size: -
v_call: TRBV6-4
cdr3_aa: CASRPAWQGPYEQYF

j_call: TRBJ2-3
clone_size: -
v_call: TRBV28
cdr3_aa: CASGGASGSFFSDTQYF

j_call: TRBJ2-4
clone_size: -
v_call: TRBV28
cdr3_aa: CASSFGRGSNIQYF

j_call: TRBJ1-1
clone_size: -
v_call: TRBV19
cdr3_aa: CASSIWDRARGNTEAFF

j_call: TRBJ2-1
clone_size: -
v_call: TRBV19
cdr3_aa: CASSMVRGGNYNEQFF

j_call: TRBJ2-7
clone_size: -
v_call: TRBV4-3
cdr3_aa: CASSQDGGQGDYEQYF

j_call: TRBJ2-1
clone_size: -
v_call: TRBV19
cdr3_aa: CASSIMTSGLTYNEQFF

j_call: TRBJ1-2
clone_size: -
v_call: TRBV5-1
cdr3_aa: CASRFSATDYGYTF

j_call: TRBJ1-6
clone_size: -
v_call: TRBV11-2
cdr3_aa: CASSPRQGRNSPLHF

j_call: TRBJ1-1
clone_size: -
v_call: TRBV29-1
cdr3_aa: CSVHRLNTEAFF

j_call: TRBJ2-1
clone_size: few
v_call: TRBV10-1
cdr3_aa: CASSERGQTFNEQFF

j_call: TRBJ1-2
clone_size: -
v_call: TRBV28
cdr3_aa: CASSGSGTGNGYTF

j_call: TRBJ1-2
clone_size: -
v_call: TRBV5-4
cdr3_aa: CASSFISAEGYTF

j_call: TRBJ1-1
clone_size: few
v_call: TRBV7-9
cdr3_aa: CASSPTGVPEAFF

j_call: TRBJ2-1
clone_size: -
v_call: TRBV2
cdr3_aa: CASRLLAGVDEQFF